A selection of T cell receptor beta chains follows, all from one sample in a study of cytomegalovirus exposure and HLA in healthy donors. TCRdb's copy holds only in-frame clones and misses some; the assay was immunoSEQ multiplex PCR. In the table there are under 200,000 clones, 75% to 85% of which are singletons. Sequencing was carried out using PBMCs. Receptors originate from a woman in her late teens or twenties in good health and CMV-seropositive. The CDR3 runs from the conserved cysteine through the conserved F or W. Fields, in order: D gene, CDR3 length, V gene, J gene, CDR3 DNA, CDR3 protein. A D gene is named only where the DNA matches it firmly.

d_gene: TRBD2
len: 16
v_gene: TRBV7-8
j_gene: TRBJ2-2
CDR3nt: TGTGCCAGCAGCTTAAGGGGCGGGGGATTCACCGGGGAGCTGTTTTTT
CDR3aa: CASSLRGGGFTGELFF

d_gene: TRBD2
len: 14
v_gene: TRBV27
j_gene: TRBJ2-7
CDR3nt: TGTGCCAGCAGCCCCGGACTAGCGGCCTACGAGCAGTACTTC
CDR3aa: CASSPGLAAYEQYF

d_gene: -
len: 14
v_gene: TRBV6-5
j_gene: TRBJ1-6
CDR3nt: TGTGCCACCAGAGGAACCGGGTATAATTCACCCCTCCACTTT
CDR3aa: CATRGTGYNSPLHF

d_gene: TRBD1
len: 13
v_gene: TRBV29-1
j_gene: TRBJ2-5
CDR3nt: TGCAGCGTTAACAGGGGGTCCGAAGAGACCCAGTACTTC
CDR3aa: CSVNRGSEETQYF

d_gene: TRBD1
len: 16
v_gene: TRBV10-3
j_gene: TRBJ2-5
CDR3nt: TGTGCCATCAGTGAGTCGCCAGGGGGCGCAGGGGAGACCCAGTACTTC
CDR3aa: CAISESPGGAGETQYF

d_gene: -
len: 14
v_gene: TRBV21-1
j_gene: TRBJ2-1
CDR3nt: TGTGCCAGCAGCAAAAAGGACAGGCACAATGAGCAGTTCTTC
CDR3aa: CASSKKDRHNEQFF

d_gene: -
len: 17
v_gene: TRBV4-2
j_gene: TRBJ2-5
CDR3nt: TGTGCCAGCAGCCAAGATTATGGCAGTTTATCTCAAGAGACCCAGTACTTC
CDR3aa: CASSQDYGSLSQETQYF

d_gene: -
len: 13
v_gene: TRBV30
j_gene: TRBJ1-2
CDR3nt: TGTGCCTGGAGTTCGAGTCGGGGGAGCGGCTACACCTTC
CDR3aa: CAWSSSRGSGYTF

d_gene: -
len: 15
v_gene: TRBV4-2
j_gene: TRBJ1-6
CDR3nt: TGTGCCAGCAGCCAAACGAGGGGGGGTAATTCACCCCTCCACTTT
CDR3aa: CASSQTRGGNSPLHF

d_gene: TRBD1
len: 15
v_gene: TRBV5-1
j_gene: TRBJ1-4
CDR3nt: TGCGCCAGCAGCCAAGGGGGCGCGGTGGGGGAAAAACTGTTTTTT
CDR3aa: CASSQGGAVGEKLFF

d_gene: TRBD2
len: 15
v_gene: TRBV5-1
j_gene: TRBJ2-3
CDR3nt: TGCGCCAGCGAACCCGGGACTAGCTTAGCAGATACGCAGTATTTT
CDR3aa: CASEPGTSLADTQYF

d_gene: TRBD1
len: 15
v_gene: TRBV6-1
j_gene: TRBJ1-2
CDR3nt: TGTGCCAGCAGGGAAAACACAGGGGCGAACTATGGCTACACCTTC
CDR3aa: CASRENTGANYGYTF

d_gene: -
len: 15
v_gene: TRBV6-6
j_gene: TRBJ2-1
CDR3nt: TGTGCCAGCACCGACCCTCTGGGGGCATACAATGAGCAGTTCTTC
CDR3aa: CASTDPLGAYNEQFF

d_gene: -
len: 17
v_gene: TRBV11-1
j_gene: TRBJ2-1
CDR3nt: TGTGCCAGCAGCTTAGTCCCGGACACCTACTCCTACAATGAGCAGTTCTTC
CDR3aa: CASSLVPDTYSYNEQFF

d_gene: -
len: 11
v_gene: TRBV7-6
j_gene: TRBJ2-5
CDR3nt: TGTGCCAGCAGCTTCAGAGAGACCCAGTACTTC
CDR3aa: CASSFRETQYF

d_gene: -
len: 15
v_gene: TRBV2
j_gene: TRBJ2-5
CDR3nt: TGTGCCAGCAGTGGGAGGAGGGGGCGGCAAGAGACCCAGTACTTC
CDR3aa: CASSGRRGRQETQYF

d_gene: -
len: 13
v_gene: TRBV7-9
j_gene: TRBJ1-2
CDR3nt: TGTGCCAGCAAACTGTCGGTGGGCCATGGCTACACCTTC
CDR3aa: CASKLSVGHGYTF